The clone carrying this TCR beta chain came up a few times. Seattle cases were enrolled at active infection and followed longitudinally. Original analysis: How many nucleated cells were present was estimated from reference gene primer amplification. TCRdb's copy holds only in-frame clones and misses some; the assay was immunoSEQ multiplex PCR. That table supplies the V and J calls and clone size; D and trimming were determined from the DNA. Altogether 190,000 or so clones are present, around 80% being singletons, with the ten largest covering approximately 12%. The data originate from a study of blood T cell repertoires in COVID-19. Study-level background: Italy, Spain and the United States were the sources of the convalescent and acute COVID-19 samples. T cells, B-cell-depleted T cells, or PBMCs provided the cDNA or gDNA that served as material.

Germline V gene sequence: CDR1 PRHDT, CDR2 FYEKMQ (reference sequence). The CDR3 runs to 12 residues. Trimming shortened V by 7 bases and J by 6 bases, and 9 bases separated the two germline ends. The TCR originated in a woman over 75 with COVID-19, enrolled during active disease. Specimen: peripheral blood. V and J are TRBV13 and TRBJ2-2; D call uncertain. Written as DNA, the CDR3 is TGTGCCAGCACCCGATCAGCCGGGGAGCTGTTTTTT. Protein: CASTRSAGELFF.